A selection of T cell receptor beta chains follows, all from one sample in a study of blood T cells in healthy people across ages. From the 5' RACE reads, TCRdb called clonotypes with MiXCR, one entry per CDR3 protein. The sample has some 760,000 distinct CDR3 sequences, 25% seen once; the top ten hold roughly a tenth. The data also belong to a second study, concerning T cells of mothers and their children.

The source material was blood. These receptors were taken from a boy aged 5-17 years in good health. CDR3s include the opening cysteine and the closing phenylalanine or tryptophan. D genes are given only for firm matches. Expanded clones are given a class, and other clones once, few, many or no size at all.

clone_size j_call v_call d_call cdr3_aa cdr3_nt
NA TRBJ1-2 TRBV20-1 TRBD1 CSARGGQVGYGYTF TGCAGTGCTAGGGGGGGACAGGTCGGCTATGGCTACACCTTC
NA TRBJ1-2 TRBV29-1 TRBD1 CSVDMDRGDYGYTF TGCAGCGTTGACATGGACAGGGGGGACTATGGCTACACCTTC
NA TRBJ2-2 TRBV7-3 TRBD1 CASSGQGGTGELFF TGTGCCAGCAGCGGACAGGGAGGCACCGGGGAGCTGTTTTTT
NA TRBJ2-5 TRBV20-1 TRBD2 CSANSGTQETQYF TGCAGTGCTAATAGCGGGACTCAAGAGACCCAGTACTTC
few TRBJ2-1 TRBV20-1 NA CSAGETGEQFF TGCAGTGCTGGCGAAACCGGTGAGCAGTTCTTC
few TRBJ2-5 TRBV21-1 NA CASREAKKRETQYF TGTGCCAGCAGAGAGGCCAAAAAGAGGGAGACCCAGTACTTC
many TRBJ1-1 TRBV5-1 NA CASSLKGDTEAFF TGCGCCAGCAGCTTGAAGGGAGACACTGAAGCTTTCTTT
few TRBJ2-1 TRBV29-1 NA CSVEARGGYYNEQFF TGCAGCGTTGAAGCAAGGGGGGGGTACTACAATGAGCAGTTCTTC
few TRBJ2-1 TRBV28 NA CASSFSRRTYNEQFF TGTGCCAGCAGTTTTTCCAGGAGAACCTACAATGAGCAGTTCTTC
NA TRBJ2-3 TRBV6-1 TRBD1 CASSEQGYGTDTQYF TGTGCCAGCAGCGAACAGGGGTACGGCACAGATACGCAGTATTTT
few TRBJ1-2 TRBV5-5 NA CASSLATAYGYTF TGTGCCAGCAGCTTGGCGACGGCTTATGGCTACACCTTC
few TRBJ2-7 TRBV7-9 TRBD2 CASRQAGGSYEQYF TGTGCCAGCAGGCAAGCGGGGGGTTCCTACGAGCAGTACTTC
NA TRBJ1-2 TRBV19 NA CASSSVNRGYTF TGTGCCAGCAGTTCAGTTAACAGGGGCTACACCTTC
few TRBJ1-1 TRBV27 TRBD1 CASSLSRDRERPSNTEAFF TGTGCCAGCAGTTTATCAAGGGACAGAGAACGACCATCGAACACTGAAGCTTTCTTT
NA TRBJ2-7 TRBV2 TRBD1 CASADRGVFYEQYF TGTGCCAGCGCAGACAGGGGGGTATTCTACGAGCAGTACTTC
few TRBJ2-3 TRBV12-3/TRBV12-4 NA CASSLNRGRIDTQYF TGTGCCAGCAGTCTTAACCGGGGGCGAATAGACACGCAGTATTTT
NA TRBJ2-1 TRBV20-1 TRBD2 CSARARLAEKLPLVF TGCAGTGCTAGAGCCCGACTAGCGGAAAAATTGCCTTTGGTCTTC
many TRBJ2-4 TRBV15 NA CATSRESGMDIQYF TGTGCCACCAGCAGAGAATCTGGGATGGACATTCAGTACTTC
few TRBJ2-3 TRBV5-1 TRBD2 CASSQGLAGGRPPTQYF TGCGCCAGCAGCCAGGGACTAGCGGGGGGTCGGCCCCCTACGCAGTATTTT
many TRBJ2-1 TRBV5-6 NA CASSYGGHNEQFF TGTGCCAGCAGCTACGGGGGTCACAATGAGCAGTTCTTC
NA TRBJ2-7 TRBV7-3 NA CASSPHQSGEQYF TGTGCCAGCAGCCCGCATCAATCGGGGGAGCAGTACTTC
few TRBJ2-3 TRBV7-3 NA CASSLIGGDTDTQYF TGTGCCAGCAGCTTAATTGGCGGGGACACAGATACGCAGTATTTT
NA TRBJ2-5 TRBV20-1 TRBD1 CSAWPGTGGGETQYF TGCAGTGCTTGGCCCGGGACAGGGGGCGGAGAGACCCAGTACTTC
NA TRBJ2-1 TRBV7-2 NA CASSLASQLGGILGQFF TGTGCCAGCAGCTTAGCGTCCCAGCTAGGGGGGATTTTAGGGCAGTTCTTC
few TRBJ2-3 TRBV20-1 NA CSAPGGDGTDTQYF TGCAGTGCTCCCGGGGGCGATGGCACAGATACGCAGTATTTT
few TRBJ2-7 TRBV27 NA CASSLEVSGNEQYF TGTGCCAGCAGTTTGGAGGTCTCTGGGAACGAGCAGTACTTC
NA TRBJ2-4 TRBV29-1 TRBD1 CSVQGVDKNIQYF TGCAGCGTACAGGGGGTTGACAAAAACATTCAGTACTTC
few TRBJ2-1 TRBV12-3/TRBV12-4 NA CAIRKDSTYNEQFF TGTGCCATACGGAAGGACAGCACCTACAATGAGCAGTTCTTC
NA TRBJ2-7 TRBV15 NA CATSREPIYEQYF TGTGCCACCAGCAGAGAACCCATCTACGAGCAGTACTTC
NA TRBJ2-1 TRBV5-1 TRBD2 CASSFLAESYNEQFF TGCGCCAGCAGCTTTCTAGCGGAATCCTACAATGAGCAGTTCTTC
NA TRBJ2-7 TRBV6-6 TRBD2 CASSYSGGHYEQYF TGTGCCAGCAGTTACTCGGGAGGGCACTACGAGCAGTACTTC
NA TRBJ1-4 TRBV18 NA CASSPQPGNNEKLFF TGTGCCAGCTCCCCACAACCGGGGAATAATGAAAAACTGTTTTTT
NA TRBJ1-1 TRBV18 NA CASSTRDNKMNTEAFF TGTGCCAGCTCAACCCGGGACAACAAAATGAACACTGAAGCTTTCTTT
NA TRBJ2-2 TRBV5-1 TRBD2 CASTSSGSWDTGELFF TGCGCCAGCACGAGTAGCGGGAGTTGGGACACCGGGGAGCTGTTTTTT
NA TRBJ2-5 TRBV4-3 TRBD2 CASSQVWGGVETQYF TGCGCCAGCAGCCAAGTATGGGGGGGAGTAGAGACCCAGTACTTC
NA TRBJ2-1 TRBV29-1 NA CSVDSSYNEQFF TGCAGCGTTGACAGCTCCTACAATGAGCAGTTCTTC
NA TRBJ1-4 TRBV12-3/TRBV12-4 NA CASSLAGTGKLFF TGTGCCAGCAGTTTAGCAGGGACGGGAAAACTGTTTTTT
NA TRBJ1-4 TRBV20-1 NA CSARSHLREKLFF TGCAGTGCCCGATCCCATTTAAGGGAAAAACTGTTTTTT
NA TRBJ2-1 TRBV28 NA CASSLPRWDGLSDLTYNEQFF TGTGCCAGCAGTTTACCTAGGTGGGACGGACTCTCCGACCTTACCTACAATGAGCAGTTCTTC
few TRBJ2-5 TRBV12-3/TRBV12-4 NA CASSLEGPTQYF TGTGCCAGCAGTTTAGAGGGGCCAACCCAGTACTTC
few TRBJ2-5 TRBV6-2/TRBV6-3 NA CASSQSQDSQETQYF TGTGCCAGCAGCCAATCACAGGATTCCCAAGAGACCCAGTACTTC
NA TRBJ2-5 TRBV27 TRBD2 CASSNNGLAGVWQYF TGTGCCAGCAGCAACAATGGACTAGCCGGCGTATGGCAGTACTTC
few TRBJ2-2 TRBV5-1 NA CASSDSGRITGELFF TGCGCCAGCAGCGACTCGGGGAGGATCACCGGGGAGCTGTTTTTT
NA TRBJ2-7 TRBV7-9 NA CASSTQGGSYEQYF TGTGCCAGCAGCACCCAGGGGGGGTCCTACGAGCAGTACTTC
NA TRBJ2-3 TRBV27 TRBD1 CATFGTETDTQYF TGTGCCACCTTTGGGACAGAAACAGATACGCAGTATTTT
NA TRBJ2-7 TRBV14 TRBD1 CASSQGTGSYRYEQYF TGTGCCAGCAGCCAGGGGACAGGGTCGTACCGATACGAGCAGTACTTC
NA TRBJ2-5 TRBV6-6 NA CASKAGDRPFWETQYF TGTGCCAGCAAAGCCGGAGACAGGCCTTTTTGGGAGACCCAGTACTTC
NA TRBJ2-1 TRBV4-2 NA CASSQGLIGQFF TGTGCCAGCAGCCAAGGTTTGATAGGGCAGTTCTTC
few TRBJ2-3 TRBV28 NA CASSPRRGGSTDTQYF TGTGCCAGCAGTCCCCGGCGCGGAGGCAGCACAGATACGCAGTATTTT
few TRBJ2-6 TRBV7-9 NA CASNQPDSSIGSGANVLTF TGTGCCAGCAACCAGCCCGACAGTTCGATAGGATCTGGGGCCAACGTCCTGACTTTC
many TRBJ2-3 TRBV3-1 NA CASSPNGGTDTQYF TGTGCCAGCAGCCCGAACGGGGGCACAGATACGCAGTATTTT
NA TRBJ2-5 TRBV20-1 TRBD2 CSAPRLRLGLAGSRETQYF TGCAGTGCCCCCCGCTTACGGTTGGGGCTAGCGGGATCGAGAGAGACCCAGTACTTC
few TRBJ2-5 TRBV29-1 TRBD1 CSVGGLGQEETQYF TGCAGCGTTGGGGGCCTCGGACAGGAAGAGACCCAGTACTTC